Below, one T cell receptor beta chain is given with its context. This sample is drawn from a study of OX40 agonist ivuxolimab in advanced cancers. The data were produced by immunoSEQ multiplex PCR, yet TCRdb's version contains in-frame clones alone and is incomplete. The data contain about 55,000 clones, about 89% of them singletons. CDR1 is SGHDT and CDR2 is YYEEEE in the germline V gene. This CDR3 is built from 14 residues. V gave up 2 bases and J gave up 1 base, with 9 bases separating them. The specimen comprised CD4+ or CD8+ T cells sorted from blood, sampled in a trial of the OX40 agonist ivuxolimab. The chain recombines TRBV5-6 with TRBJ1-1; perhaps TRBD1 as D (6 bases). The clonotype originates from an adult with an advanced solid tumor such as melanoma, head and neck, liver or kidney cancer. Here the CDR3 DNA reads TGTGCCAGCAGCTTATCGACAGGGAACACTGAAGCTTTCTTT. Its protein product is CASSLSTGNTEAFF.